The 6 T cell receptor beta chains presented below share a single source sample, sequenced in a study of blood T cell repertoires in COVID-19 (dated by TCRdb to 2020 to 2022). Libraries came from the immunoSEQ multiplex PCR assay. The source is immuneACCESS, and TCRdb retained only in-frame sequences with V and J called. Part of the clones is not carried over; for the studies checked, unresolved V genes explain less than half of this, and the remainder is unexplained. Present in this sample are about 380,000 clones, 85% to 90% of which were seen just once. The ten largest account for 6.5% to 8% of the sample. The sequenced sample consisted of peripheral blood. The origin of the receptors is a man aged 18-30 years with active or convalescent COVID-19.

The genes are TRBV9 and TRBJ1-3, with D tentatively TRBD1 (5 bases). The CDR3 extends over 15 amino acids. Germline V CDR1 and CDR2: SGDLS, YYNGEE. Trimming removed 3 bases at V and 1 base at J, with 11 bases between. The CDR3 DNA follows: TGTGCCAGCAGCGCTGACAGCGCTTCTGGAAACACCATATATTTT. It translates to CASSADSASGNTIYF.

V is TRBV5-1 and J is TRBJ1-1; the D is unclear. This CDR3 is built from 14 residues. Trimming removed 0 bases at V and 0 bases at J, with 6 bases between. CDR1 and CDR2 (germline): SGHRS, YFSETQ. The CDR3 here is CASSLDQMNTEAFF. For the CDR3, the DNA is TGCGCCAGCAGCTTGGATCAGATGAACACTGAAGCTTTCTTT.

V gene TRBV10-1 combines with J gene TRBJ2-2; 12 bases map to TRBD2. From germline, CDR1 is WNHNN and CDR2 SYGVQD (reference sequence). CDR3 size: 17 residues. Trimming took 7 bases from V and 3 from J; bases not matched to a gene: 9. CDR3 region: CASNHLAGGPDTGELFF. The CDR3 nucleotides read TGCGCCAGCAACCACCTAGCGGGAGGGCCGGACACCGGGGAGCTGTTTTTT.

The chain links TRBV7-6 to TRBJ2-3, with D maybe TRBD1 (6 bases). Looked up from germline, CDR1 is SGHVS and CDR2 is FNYEAQ. This CDR3 region has 18 residues. V lost 2 bases and J 2 bases, leaving 20 bases between the germline ends. The CDR3 protein is CASSLIFGPGTSTDTQYF. In DNA form, the CDR3 reads TGTGCCAGCAGCTTAATTTTTGGCCCGGGGACATCCACAGATACGCAGTATTTT. Together with reference TRBV7-6 and TRBJ2-3, the CDR3 gives the full variable domain: GAGVSQSPRYKVTKRGQDVALRCDPISGHVSLYWYRQALGQGPEFLTYFNYEAQQDKSGLPNDRFSAERPEGSISTLTIQRTEQRDSAMYRCASSLIFGPGTSTDTQYFGPGTRLTVL.

This chain connects TRBV6-5 to TRBJ1-6; 7 bases match TRBD1. The CDR3 runs to 14 residues. Germline V CDR1 and CDR2: MNHEY, SVGAGI. Trimming took 5 bases from V and 9 from J; bases not matched to a gene: 7. In nucleotides, the CDR3 is TGTGCCAGCAGTACCGGCACAGGGGTTTCACCCCTCCACTTT. Its translation: CASSTGTGVSPLHF.

Here the CDR3 DNA reads TGTGCCAGCTTGCTAGCGGGTCCCCAAGAGACCCAGTACTTC. Translation gives CASLLAGPQETQYF. V usage is TRBV2 and J usage is TRBJ2-5, with 8 bases fitting TRBD2. The CDR3 is 14 amino acids. Germline CDR1 SNHLY, CDR2 FYNNEI. Losses at the gene ends were 8 bases for V and 1 base for J; bases not matched to a gene: 6.